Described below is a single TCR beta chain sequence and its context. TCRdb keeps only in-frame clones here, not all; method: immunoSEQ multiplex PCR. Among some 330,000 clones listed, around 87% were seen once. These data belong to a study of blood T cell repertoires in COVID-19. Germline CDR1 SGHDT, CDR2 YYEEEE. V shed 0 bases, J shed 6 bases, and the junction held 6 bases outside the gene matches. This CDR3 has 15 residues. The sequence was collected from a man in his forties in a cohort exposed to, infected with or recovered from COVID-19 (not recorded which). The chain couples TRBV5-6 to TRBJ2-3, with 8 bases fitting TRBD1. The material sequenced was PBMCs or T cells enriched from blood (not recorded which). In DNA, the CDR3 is TGTGCCAGCAGCTTGGACCAGACAGGGGCGGATACGCAGTATTTT. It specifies CASSLDQTGADTQYF. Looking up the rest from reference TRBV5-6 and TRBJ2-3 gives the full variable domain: DAGVTQSPTHLIKTRGQQVTLRCSPKSGHDTVSWYQQALGQGPQFIFQYYEEEERQRGNFPDRFSGHQFPNYSSELNVNALLLGDSALYLCASSLDQTGADTQYFGPGTRLTVL.